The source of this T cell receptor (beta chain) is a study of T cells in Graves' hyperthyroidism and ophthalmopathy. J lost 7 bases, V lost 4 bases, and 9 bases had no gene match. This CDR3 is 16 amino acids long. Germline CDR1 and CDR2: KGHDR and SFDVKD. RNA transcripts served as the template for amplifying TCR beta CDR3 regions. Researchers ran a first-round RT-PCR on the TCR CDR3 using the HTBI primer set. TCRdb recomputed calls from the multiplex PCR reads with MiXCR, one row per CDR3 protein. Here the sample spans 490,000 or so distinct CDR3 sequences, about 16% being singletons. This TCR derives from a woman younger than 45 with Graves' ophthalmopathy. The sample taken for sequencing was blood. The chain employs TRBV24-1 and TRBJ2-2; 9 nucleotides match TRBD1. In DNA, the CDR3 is TGTGCCACCAGTGAGGGCCGGGACAGGGTGGACGGGGAGCTGTTTTTT. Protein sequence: CATSEGRDRVDGELFF.